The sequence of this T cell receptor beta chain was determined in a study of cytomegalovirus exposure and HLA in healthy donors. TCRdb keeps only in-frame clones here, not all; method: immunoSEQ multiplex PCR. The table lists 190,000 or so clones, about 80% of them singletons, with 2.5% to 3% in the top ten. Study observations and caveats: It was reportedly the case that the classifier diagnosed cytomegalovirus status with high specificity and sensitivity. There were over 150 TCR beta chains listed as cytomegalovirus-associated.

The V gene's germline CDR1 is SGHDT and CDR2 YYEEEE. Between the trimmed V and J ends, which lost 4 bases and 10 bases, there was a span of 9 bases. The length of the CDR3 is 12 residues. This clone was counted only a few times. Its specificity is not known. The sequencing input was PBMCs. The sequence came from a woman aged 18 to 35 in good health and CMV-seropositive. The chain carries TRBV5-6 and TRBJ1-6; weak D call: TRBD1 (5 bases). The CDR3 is CASSKGESPLHF. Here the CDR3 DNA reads TGTGCCAGCAGCAAAGGGGAATCACCCCTCCACTTT.